One and the same sample provided the 16 T cell receptor beta chains below, sequenced in a study of cytomegalovirus exposure and HLA in healthy donors. Use of 60 Vbeta and 13 Jbeta primers characterized the PCR. Sequenced by immunoSEQ multiplex PCR; TCRdb stores in-frame clones only, minus some. Of about 190,000 clones in the sample, 75% to 85% are singletons; the top ten hold around 1.6%. The sequencing sample was made of PBMCs. These receptors originate from a woman in her 50s in good health and CMV-seronegative.

J is TRBJ1-1 and V is TRBV5-3, with D uncertain. TRBV5-3 belongs to the ORF category, with a function that is uncertain. The V end lost 2 bases, the J end lost 7 bases, and 12 bases lay between the germline ends. This CDR3 spans 13 amino acids. The chain's CDR3 is CARSLRGVGEAFF. Here the CDR3 DNA reads TGTGCCAGAAGCTTACGGGGAGTCGGTGAAGCTTTCTTT.

The chain uses TRBV9 and TRBJ2-1; 8 bases fit TRBD2. V gave up 0 bases and J gave up 6 bases; unmatched junction bases: 5. Germline CDR1 is SGDLS and CDR2 is YYNGEE. The CDR3 runs 15 residues. The CDR3 here is CASSVAGLGSNEQFF. The DNA of the CDR3 is TGTGCCAGCAGCGTAGCGGGACTAGGATCCAATGAGCAGTTCTTC. Full variable domain (outside the CDR3, taken from reference TRBV9 and TRBJ2-1): DSGVTQTPKHLITATGQRVTLRCSPRSGDLSVYWYQQSLDQGLQFLIQYYNGEERAKGNILERFSAQQFPDLHSELNLSSLELGDSALYFCASSVAGLGSNEQFFGPGTRLTVL.

This chain joins TRBV27 and TRBJ1-1, with D possibly matching TRBD1 (6 bases). Per the germline V gene, CDR1 is MNHEY and CDR2 is SMNVEV (reference sequence). The CDR3 contains 14 residues. The V end was cut by 8 bases, the J end by 7 bases, with 20 bases between. In DNA, the CDR3 is TGTGCCAGCTCAACGCGCGGGGGCTCCTTTGAAGCTTTCTTT. It yields the protein CASSTRGGSFEAFF.

The V call is TRBV5-1, the J call TRBJ2-2; 10 nucleotides align to TRBD2. V gave up 0 bases and J gave up 6 bases; unmatched junction bases: 8. CDR3 length equals 17 residues. Germline-derived CDR1 and CDR2 are SGHRS and YFSETQ. The CDR3 nucleotides are TGCGCCAGCAGCTTGGCCAGCGGGAGGGCTCCTTCCGGGGAGCTGTTTTTT. Residues: CASSLASGRAPSGELFF.

The CDR3 bases are TGTGCCAGCAGCTTAGTCCCAGGAGGCTACACCTTC. It codes for CASSLVPGGYTF. This chain joins TRBV13 and TRBJ1-2; the D is unclear. The V and J ends lost 1 base and 8 bases respectively, with 8 bases between them. This CDR3 is built from 12 residues. Germline V gene lookup returns CDR1 PRHDT and CDR2 FYEKMQ (reference sequence).

Notes on this clone: Other DNA sequences within the sample encode an identical CDR3. The chain recombines TRBV19 with TRBJ1-1, with D possibly being TRBD1 (5 bases). Germline V gene sequence: CDR1 LNHDA, CDR2 SQIVND (reference sequence). The CDR3 runs 15 residues. The V end was cut by 1 base, the J end by 0 bases, with 9 bases between. CDR3 nucleotides: TGTGCCAGTAGTATAGGGGGCAGGGTGAACACTGAAGCTTTCTTT. The encoded protein is CASSIGGRVNTEAFF.

V gene TRBV7-6 combines with J gene TRBJ1-1; possible D gene TRBD1, 6 bases. The germline V and J ends were trimmed by 5 bases and 4 bases, with 17 bases remaining between them. Looked up from germline, CDR1 is SGHVS and CDR2 is FNYEAQ. The CDR3 spans 15 residues. CDR3 in amino acids: CASSPTGMGSTEAFF. The CDR3 DNA reads as TGTGCCAGCAGCCCTACAGGGATGGGGAGCACTGAAGCTTTCTTT.

A few counts support this clone. The chain recombines TRBV6-5 with TRBJ1-4; D is unresolved. V dropped 0 bases and J dropped 1 base, with 6 bases sitting between them. Germline assignment: CDR1 MNHEY and CDR2 SVGAGI. The CDR3 is 15 amino acids. The CDR3 loop is CASSYSPVTNEKLFF. Here the CDR3 DNA reads TGTGCCAGCAGTTACTCTCCAGTAACTAATGAAAAACTGTTTTTT.

The chain combines TRBV19 with TRBJ2-7; 9 nucleotides line up with TRBD2. CDR3 length: 16 amino acids. Germline V gene sequence: CDR1 LNHDA, CDR2 SQIVND (reference sequence). Germline trimming cut 4 bases from V and 4 bases from J; bases unmatched to any gene: 11. CDR3 nucleotide sequence: TGTGCCAGTAGTACCCCCGGGCTAGCGGGGACATACGAGCAGTACTTC. Amino acid sequence: CASSTPGLAGTYEQYF. The whole variable domain, filled in from reference TRBV19 and TRBJ2-7, reads DGGITQSPKYLFRKEGQNVTLSCEQNLNHDAMYWYRQDPGQGLRLIYYSQIVNDFQKGDIAEGYSVSREKKESFPLTVTSAQKNPTAFYLCASSTPGLAGTYEQYFGPGTRLTVT.

This sequence joins TRBV9 and TRBJ2-1; 11 bases match TRBD2. This CDR3 has 15 amino acids. CDR1 and CDR2 (germline): SGDLS, YYNGEE. Trimming took 0 bases from V and 9 from J; bases not matched to a gene: 5. The CDR3 coding sequence is TGTGCCAGCAGCGTAGGTAGCGGGGGGGCTAGTGAGCAGTTCTTC. Amino acid sequence: CASSVGSGGASEQFF.

The chain has TRBV2 and TRBJ1-1; 7 bases are a match to TRBD1. J was trimmed by 9 bases and V by 0 bases; bases with no gene match: 10. The CDR3 covers 15 residues. The germline gives CDR1 SNHLY, CDR2 FYNNEI. The CDR3 sequence: CASSEASKGALKAFF. The CDR3 DNA follows: TGTGCCAGCAGTGAAGCATCAAAGGGGGCCCTGAAAGCTTTCTTT.

The J gene is TRBJ1-2, the V gene TRBV14; D is uncertain. The CDR3 extends over 17 amino acids. Germline CDR1 reads SGHDN; CDR2 reads FVKESK. V lost 0 bases, J lost 3 bases, and 17 bases lay in between. The CDR3 loop is CASSQERGLLRDYGYTF. The CDR3 coding sequence is TGTGCCAGCAGCCAAGAAAGAGGTCTCCTGAGGGACTATGGCTACACCTTC.

The chain is built from TRBV6-4 and TRBJ1-2; 9 nucleotides agree with TRBD1. Germline assignment: CDR1 MRHNA and CDR2 SNTAGT. CDR3 size: 13 residues. Unmatched junction bases numbered 4, after V lost 6 bases and J lost 5 bases. CDR3 in amino acids: CASRAGTGYGYTF. CDR3 DNA sequence: TGTGCCAGCAGGGCCGGGACAGGGTATGGCTACACCTTC.

The V and J genes are TRBV7-6 and TRBJ2-3; 13 bases map to TRBD2. This CDR3 has 16 amino acids. Trimming took 3 bases from V and 4 from J; bases not matched to a gene: 4. Germline values: CDR1 SGHVS, CDR2 FNYEAQ. Here the CDR3 reads CASSFRTSGSADTQYF. The CDR3 DNA follows: TGTGCCAGCAGCTTCCGGACTAGCGGGAGTGCAGATACGCAGTATTTT.

V is TRBV27 and J is TRBJ2-7; no clear D gene. The CDR3 contains 15 residues. Germline CDR1 is MNHEY and CDR2 is SMNVEV (reference sequence). Between the trimmed V and J ends, which lost 3 bases and 2 bases, there was a span of 14 bases. Here the CDR3 DNA reads TGTGCCAGCAGTTTTAAGCCCCAACCTCCCTACGAGCAGTACTTC. This codes for CASSFKPQPPYEQYF.

This chain connects TRBV9 to TRBJ2-7, with TRBD1 matching 9 bases. This CDR3 is 14 amino acids long. From germline, CDR1 is SGDLS and CDR2 YYNGEE. The trim removed 4 bases at V and 1 base at J, leaving 3 bases unmatched. CDR3 coding DNA: TGTGCCAGCAGCATAGGACAGGGGTCCTACGAGCAGTACTTC. Amino acid sequence: CASSIGQGSYEQYF.